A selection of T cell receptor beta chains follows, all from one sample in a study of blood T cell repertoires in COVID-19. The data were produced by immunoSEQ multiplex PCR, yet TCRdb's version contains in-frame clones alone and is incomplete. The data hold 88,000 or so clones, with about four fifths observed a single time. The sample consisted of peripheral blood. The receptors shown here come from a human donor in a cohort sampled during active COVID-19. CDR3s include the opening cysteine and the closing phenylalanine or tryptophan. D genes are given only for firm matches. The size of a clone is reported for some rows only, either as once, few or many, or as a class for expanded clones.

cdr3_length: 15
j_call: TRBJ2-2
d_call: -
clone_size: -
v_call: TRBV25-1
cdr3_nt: TGTGCCAGCAGGTCGACAGGCTCGAACACCGGGGAGCTGTTTTTT
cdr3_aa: CASRSTGSNTGELFF

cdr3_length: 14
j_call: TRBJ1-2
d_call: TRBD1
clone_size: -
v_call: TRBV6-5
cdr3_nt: TGTGCCAGCAGTAGGACAGGAGGGAGTAATGGCTACACCTTC
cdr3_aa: CASSRTGGSNGYTF

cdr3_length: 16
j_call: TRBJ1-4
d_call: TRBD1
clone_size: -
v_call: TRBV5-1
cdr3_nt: TGCGCCAGCAGCCCTCCTACGGGACAGGGAGGGGAAAAACTGTTTTTT
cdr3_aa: CASSPPTGQGGEKLFF

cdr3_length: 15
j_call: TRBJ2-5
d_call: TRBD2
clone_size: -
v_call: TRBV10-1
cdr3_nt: TGCGCCAGCAGTGAGGCTAGCGGGAGCCAAGAGACCCAGTACTTC
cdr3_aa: CASSEASGSQETQYF

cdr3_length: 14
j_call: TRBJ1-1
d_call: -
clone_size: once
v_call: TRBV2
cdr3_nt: TGTGCCAGCAGTGAAGAAGAGTTTAACACTGAAGCTTTCTTT
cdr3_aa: CASSEEEFNTEAFF

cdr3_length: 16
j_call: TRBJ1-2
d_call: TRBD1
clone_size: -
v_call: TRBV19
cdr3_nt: TGTGCCAGTAGAAGTACAGGGACAGCATCCACCTATGGCTACACCTTC
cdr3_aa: CASRSTGTASTYGYTF

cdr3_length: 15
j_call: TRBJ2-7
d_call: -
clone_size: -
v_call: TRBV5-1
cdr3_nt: TGCGCCAGCAGCTTTTGGGACAGAACGGGGGTCGAGCAGTACTTC
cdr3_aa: CASSFWDRTGVEQYF

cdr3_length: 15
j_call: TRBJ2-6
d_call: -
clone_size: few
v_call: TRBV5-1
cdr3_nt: TGCGCCAGCAGCTCTGACAACTCTGGGGCCAACGTCCTGACTTTC
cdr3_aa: CASSSDNSGANVLTF

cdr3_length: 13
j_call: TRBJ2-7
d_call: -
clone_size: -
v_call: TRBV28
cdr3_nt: TGTGCCAGCAGCCCCGGTAAATCCTACGAGCAGTACTTC
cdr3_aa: CASSPGKSYEQYF

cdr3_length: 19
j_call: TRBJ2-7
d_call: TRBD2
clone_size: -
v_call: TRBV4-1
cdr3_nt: TGCGCCAGCAGCCAAGCCCCGGGGGGTACTAGCGGGAGGGTATACGAGCAGTACTTC
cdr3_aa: CASSQAPGGTSGRVYEQYF

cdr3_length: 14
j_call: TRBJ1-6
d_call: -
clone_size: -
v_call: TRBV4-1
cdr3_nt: TGCGCCAGCAGCCAAGATCGGTCTAGACCGCCCCTCCACTTT
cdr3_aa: CASSQDRSRPPLHF

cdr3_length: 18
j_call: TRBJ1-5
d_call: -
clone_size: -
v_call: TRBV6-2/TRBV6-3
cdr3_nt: TGTGCCAGCAGTTACACCCAAACCCAGGGGTTAAGCAATCAGCCCCAGCATTTT
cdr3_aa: CASSYTQTQGLSNQPQHF

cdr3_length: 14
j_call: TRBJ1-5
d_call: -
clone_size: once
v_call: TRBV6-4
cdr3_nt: TGTGCCAGCAGTCAGGGGTGGTCCAATCAGCCCCAGCATTTT
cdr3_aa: CASSQGWSNQPQHF

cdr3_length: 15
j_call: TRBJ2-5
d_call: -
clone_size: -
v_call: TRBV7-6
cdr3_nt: TGTGCCAGCAGCTCCAATGCGGGGCCGTTGGAGACCCAGTACTTC
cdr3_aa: CASSSNAGPLETQYF

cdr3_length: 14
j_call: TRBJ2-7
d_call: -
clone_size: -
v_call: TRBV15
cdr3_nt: TGTGCCACCAGCAGAGTGGAGGACAGCTACGAGCAGTACTTC
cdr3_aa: CATSRVEDSYEQYF

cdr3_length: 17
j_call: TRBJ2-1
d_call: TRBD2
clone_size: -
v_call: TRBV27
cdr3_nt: TGTGCCAGCAGTTTATCGAGGGGAGGGGTAACGGCCAATGAGCAGTTCTTC
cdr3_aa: CASSLSRGGVTANEQFF

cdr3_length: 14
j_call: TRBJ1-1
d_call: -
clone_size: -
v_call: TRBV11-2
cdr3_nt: TGTGCCAGCAGGGAGACAGTTCGGAACACTGAAGCTTTCTTT
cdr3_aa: CASRETVRNTEAFF

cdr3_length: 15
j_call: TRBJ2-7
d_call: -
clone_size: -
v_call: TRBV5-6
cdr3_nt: TGTGCCAGCAGCTTGGATGGGGGCGATAACTACGAGCAGTACTTC
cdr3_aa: CASSLDGGDNYEQYF

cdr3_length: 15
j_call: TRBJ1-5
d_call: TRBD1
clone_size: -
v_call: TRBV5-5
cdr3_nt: TGTGCCAGCAGCCGGACAGGAGATAGCAATCAGCCCCAGCATTTT
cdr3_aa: CASSRTGDSNQPQHF

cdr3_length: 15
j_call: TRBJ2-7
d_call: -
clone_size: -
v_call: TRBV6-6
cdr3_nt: TGTGCCAGCAGTTACTCGGCGGGGGCTAACTACGAGCAGTACTTC
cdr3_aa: CASSYSAGANYEQYF

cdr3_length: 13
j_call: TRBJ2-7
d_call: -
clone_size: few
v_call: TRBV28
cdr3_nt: TGTGCCAGCAGTTTAGGGACACTATACGAGCAGTACTTC
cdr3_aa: CASSLGTLYEQYF

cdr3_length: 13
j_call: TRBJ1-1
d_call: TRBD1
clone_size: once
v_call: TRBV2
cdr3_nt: TGTGCCGCAAGACAGGGTATGAACACTGAAGCTTTCTTT
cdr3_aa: CAARQGMNTEAFF

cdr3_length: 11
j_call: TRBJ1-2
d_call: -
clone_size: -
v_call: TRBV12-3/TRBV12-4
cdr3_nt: TGTGCCAGCGCTGCGTTCTATGGCTACACCTTC
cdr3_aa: CASAAFYGYTF

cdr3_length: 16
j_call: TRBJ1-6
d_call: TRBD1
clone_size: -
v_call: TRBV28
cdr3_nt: TGTGCCAGCAGTTCCTTCCGGGACAGGGGGCGGTCACCCCTCCACTTT
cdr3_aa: CASSSFRDRGRSPLHF

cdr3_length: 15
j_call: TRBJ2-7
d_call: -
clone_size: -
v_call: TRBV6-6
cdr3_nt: TGTGCCAGCAGTTACTCCGGGACAAGCACCTACGAGCAGTACTTC
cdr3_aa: CASSYSGTSTYEQYF

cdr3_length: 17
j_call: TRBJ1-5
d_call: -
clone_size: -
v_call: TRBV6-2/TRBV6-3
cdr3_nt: TGTGCCAGCAGTTACTCCGGGGGGAGGGATAGCAATCAGCCCCAGCATTTT
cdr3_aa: CASSYSGGRDSNQPQHF

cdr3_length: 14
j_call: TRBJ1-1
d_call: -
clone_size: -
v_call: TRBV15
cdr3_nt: TGTGCCACCAGCAGAGACGGGAAGAACACTGAAGCTTTCTTT
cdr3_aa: CATSRDGKNTEAFF

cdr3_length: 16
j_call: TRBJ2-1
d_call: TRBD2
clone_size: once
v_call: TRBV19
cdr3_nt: TGTGCCAGTAGTAGAGCGGGAGTGAGCTCCTACAATGAGCAGTTCTTC
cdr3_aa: CASSRAGVSSYNEQFF

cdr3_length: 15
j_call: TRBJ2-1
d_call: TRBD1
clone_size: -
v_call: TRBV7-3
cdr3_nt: TGTGCCAGCAGCTTAAACAGGGGGCCCCACAATGAGCAGTTCTTC
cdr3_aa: CASSLNRGPHNEQFF

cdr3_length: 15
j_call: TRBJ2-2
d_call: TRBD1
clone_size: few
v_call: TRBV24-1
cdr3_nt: TGTGCCACCAGTGACCCACAGGGGGCTCACGGGGAGCTGTTTTTT
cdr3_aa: CATSDPQGAHGELFF

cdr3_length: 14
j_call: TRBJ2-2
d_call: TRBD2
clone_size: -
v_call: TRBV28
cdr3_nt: TGTGCCAGCAGTTCCGCCGGGGAGGGCGGGGAGCTGTTTTTT
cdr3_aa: CASSSAGEGGELFF

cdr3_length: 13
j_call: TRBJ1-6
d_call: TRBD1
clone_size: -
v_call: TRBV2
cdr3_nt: TGTGCCAGCAGTTCGGACAGGAACTCACCCCTCCACTTT
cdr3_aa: CASSSDRNSPLHF

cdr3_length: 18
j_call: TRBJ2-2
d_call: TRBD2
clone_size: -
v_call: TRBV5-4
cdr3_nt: TGTGCCAGCAGCTTGCCAGGGACTAGCGGGACTCTCACCGGGGAGCTGTTTTTT
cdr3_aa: CASSLPGTSGTLTGELFF

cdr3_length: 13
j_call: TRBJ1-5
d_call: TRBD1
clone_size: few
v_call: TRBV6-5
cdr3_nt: TGTGCCAGCAGCGGACAGGACAATCAGCCCCAGCATTTT
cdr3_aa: CASSGQDNQPQHF

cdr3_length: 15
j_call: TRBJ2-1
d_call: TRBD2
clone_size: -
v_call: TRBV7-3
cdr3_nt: TGTGCCAGCAGCACGGGACTAGCGTCCTACAATGAGCAGTTCTTC
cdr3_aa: CASSTGLASYNEQFF

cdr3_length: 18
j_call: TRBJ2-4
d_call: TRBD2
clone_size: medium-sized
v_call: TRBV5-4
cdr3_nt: TGTGCCAGCAGACCCGGGACAGGAGGTCTAGCGGGGGGAAACATTCAGTACTTC
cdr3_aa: CASRPGTGGLAGGNIQYF

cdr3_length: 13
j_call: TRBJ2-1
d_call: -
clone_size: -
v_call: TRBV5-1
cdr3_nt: TGCGCCAGCAGTAGAGAGAACTACAATGAGCAGTTCTTC
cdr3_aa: CASSRENYNEQFF

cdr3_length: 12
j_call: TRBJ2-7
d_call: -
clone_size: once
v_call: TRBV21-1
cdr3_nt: TGTGCCAGCAGCCAGGGGAGATACGAGCAGTACTTC
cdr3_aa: CASSQGRYEQYF

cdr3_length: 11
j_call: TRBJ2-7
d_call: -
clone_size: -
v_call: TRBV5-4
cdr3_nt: TGTGCCAGCAGCTCTCTCTACGAGCAGTACTTC
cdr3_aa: CASSSLYEQYF

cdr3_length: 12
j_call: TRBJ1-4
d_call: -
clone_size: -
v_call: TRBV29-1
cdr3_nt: TGCAGCGGGCGGGTCGAACTGGAAAAACTGTTTTTT
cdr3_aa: CSGRVELEKLFF

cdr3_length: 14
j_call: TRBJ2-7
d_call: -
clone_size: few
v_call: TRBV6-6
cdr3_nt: TGTGCCAGCAGCCTCGGACTGGGTTCCTACGAGCAGTACTTC
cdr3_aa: CASSLGLGSYEQYF

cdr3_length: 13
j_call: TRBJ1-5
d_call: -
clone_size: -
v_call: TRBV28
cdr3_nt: TGTGCCAGCACCCCCAGTGGCAATCAGCCCCAGCATTTT
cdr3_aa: CASTPSGNQPQHF

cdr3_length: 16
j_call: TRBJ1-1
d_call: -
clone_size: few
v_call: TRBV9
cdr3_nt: TGTGCCAGCAGCGCCCCCTCCCGGGGGGGGAACACTGAAGCTTTCTTT
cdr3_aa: CASSAPSRGGNTEAFF

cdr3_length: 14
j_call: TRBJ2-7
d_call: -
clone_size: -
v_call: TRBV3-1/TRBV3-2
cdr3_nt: TGTGCCAGCAGCCAAGGGTCCCGGGTGAGGGAGCAGTACTTC
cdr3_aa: CASSQGSRVREQYF

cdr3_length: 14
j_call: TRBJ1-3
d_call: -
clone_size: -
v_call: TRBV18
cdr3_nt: TGTGCCAGCTCACCCTCCCGAGAGGGAAACACCATATATTTT
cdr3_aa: CASSPSREGNTIYF

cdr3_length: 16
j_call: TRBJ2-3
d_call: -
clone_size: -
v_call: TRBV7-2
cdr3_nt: TGTGCCAGCAGCTTAGCGGCAGAGATCCGGGGGGATACGCAGTATTTT
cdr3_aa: CASSLAAEIRGDTQYF

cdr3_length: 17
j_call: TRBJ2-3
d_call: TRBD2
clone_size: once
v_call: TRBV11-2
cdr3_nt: TGTGCCAGCAGCCTCAGGACTAGCGGGAGAGGGGGAGATACGCAGTATTTT
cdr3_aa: CASSLRTSGRGGDTQYF

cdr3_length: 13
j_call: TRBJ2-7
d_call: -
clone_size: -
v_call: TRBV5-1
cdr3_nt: TGCGCCAGCAGCTTGGCCCCAAACTACGAGCAGTACTTC
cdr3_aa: CASSLAPNYEQYF

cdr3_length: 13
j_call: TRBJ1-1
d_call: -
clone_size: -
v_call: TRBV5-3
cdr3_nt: TGTGCCAGAAGCCAAGACCGAGGTACTGAAGCTTTCTTT
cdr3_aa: CARSQDRGTEAFF

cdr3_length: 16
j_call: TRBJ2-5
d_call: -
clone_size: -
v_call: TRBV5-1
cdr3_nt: TGCGCCAGCAGCTTGGCGACAGGAAGGTACCAAGAGACCCAGTACTTC
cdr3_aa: CASSLATGRYQETQYF

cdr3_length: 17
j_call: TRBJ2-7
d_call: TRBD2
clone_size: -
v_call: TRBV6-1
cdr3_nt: TGTGCCAGCAGTGGAGTTGGTGTCCGGGGGGACTCCTACGAGCAGTACTTC
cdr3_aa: CASSGVGVRGDSYEQYF